A single sample gave rise to the 11 T cell receptor beta chains below, sequenced in a study of T cell responses to AZD1222 COVID-19 vaccine (dated by TCRdb to about 2021). To prepare the library, the immunoSEQ multiplex PCR assay was applied. TCRdb took over this immuneACCESS table, retaining in-frame rearrangements with V and J assigned. Such tables are incomplete; in checked studies, under half of the missing clones stem from an unresolved V gene, and the remainder is unexplained. The sample table shows under 150,000 clones, and 93% are seen once. The top ten clonotypes cover 0.91% of the sample. The sample's time point label is to be understood as: baseline before first vaccination. Sequenced here: peripheral blood, sampled on day 0 of AZD1222 vaccination. Every receptor here comes from an adult in good health.

CDR3 amino acids: CASSPRGGGWNGYTF. The CDR3 nucleotides read TGTGCCAGCAGCCCACGAGGGGGGGGCTGGAATGGCTACACCTTC. The chain carries TRBV7-8 and TRBJ1-2, with a possible D match to TRBD1 (6 bases). CDR1 SGHVS and CDR2 FQNEAQ come from the germline V gene. V was shortened by 5 bases and J by 6 bases, with 19 bases between the two germline ends. This CDR3 comprises 15 residues.

This chain connects TRBV4-1 to TRBJ1-1, with 7 bases matching TRBD1. From germline, CDR1 is MGHRA and CDR2 YSYEKL. The V gene end was trimmed by 1 base and the J gene end by 5 bases; junction bases not matched to a gene: 13. This CDR3 region has 17 residues. CDR3 amino acids: CASSQAQGDWLWTEAFF. In DNA, the CDR3 is TGCGCCAGCAGCCAAGCCCAGGGGGATTGGTTGTGGACTGAAGCTTTCTTT.

The CDR3 DNA reads TGTGCCAGTAGTTCGAATCCGGGCAGTTATTTGTCTGAAGCTTTCTTT. It yields the protein CASSSNPGSYLSEAFF. The chain recombines TRBV19 with TRBJ1-1; D is uncertain. Trimming left V 5 bases short and J 6 bases short, with 22 bases between. CDR1 LNHDA and CDR2 SQIVND come from the germline V gene (reference sequence). The CDR3 runs to 16 residues. Combining the CDR3 with reference TRBV19 and TRBJ1-1 gives the whole variable domain DGGITQSPKYLFRKEGQNVTLSCEQNLNHDAMYWYRQDPGQGLRLIYYSQIVNDFQKGDIAEGYSVSREKKESFPLTVTSAQKNPTAFYLCASSSNPGSYLSEAFFGQGTRLTVV.

Written as DNA, the CDR3 is TGTGCCAGTAGTCCTTCTCTAGGAAGCTCCTACGAGCAGTACTTC. Translating it yields CASSPSLGSSYEQYF. This rearrangement joins TRBV19 to TRBJ2-7; D uncertain. With 5 bases removed from V and 0 bases from J, the gap between germline ends came to 14 bases. Germline CDR1 reads LNHDA; CDR2 reads SQIVND (reference sequence). This CDR3 spans 15 amino acids.

The chain joins TRBV6-5 to TRBJ1-1; no clear D. Trimming pared 7 bases from V and 4 bases from J, leaving 13 bases between. This CDR3 region has 13 residues. In germline, CDR1 is MNHEY, CDR2 SVGAGI. For the CDR3, the DNA is TGTGCCAGCAACGCCGACCTAGGCACTGAAGCTTTCTTT. It codes for CASNADLGTEAFF.

The gene calls are TRBV11-3 and TRBJ2-1; TRBD1 matches at 9 bases. The trim removed 5 bases at V and 7 bases at J, leaving 6 bases unmatched. The germline V gene encodes CDR1 SGHNT and CDR2 YENEEA. This CDR3 is built from 14 residues. The CDR3 region has the DNA TGTGCCAGCAGCCCTCGGACAGGGGTAAATGAGCAGTTCTTC. The encoded protein is CASSPRTGVNEQFF.

The rearrangement joins TRBV6-5 to TRBJ1-1, with a possible D match to TRBD1 (5 bases). Germline V gene sequence: CDR1 MNHEY, CDR2 SVGAGI. Trimming took 4 bases from V and 4 from J, leaving 16 bases between them. CDR3 length equals 15 residues. Here the CDR3 reads CASSSEGSQGTEAFF. Written as DNA, the CDR3 is TGTGCCAGCAGTTCCGAGGGGTCTCAGGGCACTGAAGCTTTCTTT.

The chain links TRBV29-1 to TRBJ2-2, with D perhaps given as TRBD1 or TRBD2 (5 bases each). This CDR3 contains 14 residues. Germline CDR1 reads SQVTM; CDR2 reads ANQGSEA. Trimming took off 5 bases at V and 2 bases at J, with 12 bases between the two ends. The CDR3 nucleotides read TGCAGCGTTCAGGGTAGCGCCAACACCGGGGAGCTGTTTTTT. Amino acid sequence: CSVQGSANTGELFF.

This clone showed up just once. The V and J genes are TRBV30 and TRBJ1-4; 7 positions agree with TRBD1. The germline CDR1 and CDR2 sequences are GTSNPN and SVGIG (reference sequence). Trimming took 7 bases from V and 8 from J; bases not matched to a gene: 10. The CDR3 spans 13 residues. DNA of the CDR3: TGTGCCTTGCTATACAGGGGAGGAGAAAAACTGTTTTTT. Protein product: CALLYRGGEKLFF.

The gene calls are TRBV12-3 or TRBV12-4 and TRBJ1-5; weak D call: TRBD1 (6 bases). This CDR3 has 12 amino acids. V dropped 7 bases and J dropped 5 bases, with 9 bases sitting between them. The CDR3 sequence: CASNQGHQPQHF. DNA for the CDR3: TGTGCCAGCAATCAGGGGCATCAGCCCCAGCATTTT.

The chain carries TRBV9 and TRBJ1-2; 8 nucleotides match TRBD1. The germline V gene has CDR1 SGDLS and CDR2 YYNGEE. V trimming: 4 bases; J trimming: 4 bases; junction bases outside the gene matches: 6. The CDR3 covers 14 residues. The CDR3 DNA reads TGTGCCAGCAGCCCCGAACAGGGGGGCTATGGCTACACCTTC. This translates into CASSPEQGGYGYTF.